One T cell receptor beta chain is described in this entry. The antigen is undetermined. Vbeta (60) and Jbeta (13) primers were used in the PCR. Libraries were prepared by immunoSEQ multiplex PCR; TCRdb keeps only in-frame clonotypes and omits some of them. The repertoire includes roughly 130,000 clones, 75% to 85% of them detected once, and 1.5% to 2.5% sits in the top ten. V lost 5 bases, J lost 1 base, and 11 bases lay in between. Per germline, CDR1 SEHNR and CDR2 FQNEAQ (reference sequence). The CDR3 is made up of 14 amino acids. The source of the sample is a study of cytomegalovirus exposure and HLA in healthy donors. Whole-study results and caveats: Earlier analysis looked at TCR beta V segments, and most were productive about 90% or about 30% of the time. Researchers counted about 150 TCR beta chains as cytomegalovirus-associated.

V gene TRBV7-9 combines with J gene TRBJ1-1, with D perhaps matching TRBD1 (6 bases). The sequenced sample was PBMCs. This receptor was identified in a man aged 18 to 30 in good health and CMV-seronegative. CDR3 loop: CASSRGQQNTEAFF. DNA of the CDR3: TGTGCCAGCAGCCGGGGACAACAGAACACTGAAGCTTTCTTT.